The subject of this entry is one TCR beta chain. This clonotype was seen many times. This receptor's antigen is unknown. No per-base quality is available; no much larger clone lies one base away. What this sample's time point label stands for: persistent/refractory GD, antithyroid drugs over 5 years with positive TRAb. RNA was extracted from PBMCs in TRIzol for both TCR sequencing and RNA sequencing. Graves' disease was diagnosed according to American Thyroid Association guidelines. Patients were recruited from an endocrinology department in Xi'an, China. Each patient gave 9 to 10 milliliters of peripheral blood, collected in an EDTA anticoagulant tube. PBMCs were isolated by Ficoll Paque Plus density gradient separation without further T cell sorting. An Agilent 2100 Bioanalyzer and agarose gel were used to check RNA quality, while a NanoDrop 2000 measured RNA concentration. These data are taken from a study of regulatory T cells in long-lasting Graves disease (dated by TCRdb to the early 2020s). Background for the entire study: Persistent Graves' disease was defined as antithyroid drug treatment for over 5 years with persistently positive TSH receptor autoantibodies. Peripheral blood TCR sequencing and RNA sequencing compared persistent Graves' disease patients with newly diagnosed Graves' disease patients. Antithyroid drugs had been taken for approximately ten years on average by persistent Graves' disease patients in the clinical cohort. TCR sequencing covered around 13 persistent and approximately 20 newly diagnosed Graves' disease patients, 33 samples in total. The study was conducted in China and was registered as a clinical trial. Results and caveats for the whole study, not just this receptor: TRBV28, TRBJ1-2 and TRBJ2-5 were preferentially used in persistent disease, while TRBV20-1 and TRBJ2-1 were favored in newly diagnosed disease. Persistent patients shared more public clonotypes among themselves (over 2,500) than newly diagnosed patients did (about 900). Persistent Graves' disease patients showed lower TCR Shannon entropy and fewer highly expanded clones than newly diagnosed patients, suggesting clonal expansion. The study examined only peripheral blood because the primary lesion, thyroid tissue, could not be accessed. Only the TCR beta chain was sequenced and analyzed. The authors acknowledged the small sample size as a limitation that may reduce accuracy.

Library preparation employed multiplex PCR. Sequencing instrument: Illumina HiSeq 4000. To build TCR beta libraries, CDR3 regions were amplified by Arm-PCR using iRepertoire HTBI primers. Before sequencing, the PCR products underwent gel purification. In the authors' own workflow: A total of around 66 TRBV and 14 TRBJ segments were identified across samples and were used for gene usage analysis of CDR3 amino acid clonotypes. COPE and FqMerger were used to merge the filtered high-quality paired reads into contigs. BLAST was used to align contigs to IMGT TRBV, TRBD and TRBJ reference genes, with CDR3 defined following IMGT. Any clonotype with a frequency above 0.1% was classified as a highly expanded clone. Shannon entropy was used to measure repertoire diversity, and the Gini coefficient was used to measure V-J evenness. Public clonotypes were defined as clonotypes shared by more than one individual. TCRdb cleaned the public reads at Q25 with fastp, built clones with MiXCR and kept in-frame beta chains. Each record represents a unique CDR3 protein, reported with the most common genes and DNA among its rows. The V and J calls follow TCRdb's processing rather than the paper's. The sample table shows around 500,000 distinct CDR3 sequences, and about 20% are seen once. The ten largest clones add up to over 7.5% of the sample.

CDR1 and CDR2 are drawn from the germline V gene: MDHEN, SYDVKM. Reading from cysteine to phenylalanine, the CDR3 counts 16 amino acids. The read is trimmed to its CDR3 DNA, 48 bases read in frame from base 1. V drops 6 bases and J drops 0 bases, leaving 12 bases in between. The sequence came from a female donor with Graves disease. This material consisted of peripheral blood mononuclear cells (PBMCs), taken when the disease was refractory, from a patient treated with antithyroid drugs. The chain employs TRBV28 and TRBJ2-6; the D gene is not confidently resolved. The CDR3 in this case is CASSRTTASGANVLTF. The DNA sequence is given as TGTGCCAGCAGCCGAACCACAGCCTCTGGGGCCAACGTCCTGACTTTC.